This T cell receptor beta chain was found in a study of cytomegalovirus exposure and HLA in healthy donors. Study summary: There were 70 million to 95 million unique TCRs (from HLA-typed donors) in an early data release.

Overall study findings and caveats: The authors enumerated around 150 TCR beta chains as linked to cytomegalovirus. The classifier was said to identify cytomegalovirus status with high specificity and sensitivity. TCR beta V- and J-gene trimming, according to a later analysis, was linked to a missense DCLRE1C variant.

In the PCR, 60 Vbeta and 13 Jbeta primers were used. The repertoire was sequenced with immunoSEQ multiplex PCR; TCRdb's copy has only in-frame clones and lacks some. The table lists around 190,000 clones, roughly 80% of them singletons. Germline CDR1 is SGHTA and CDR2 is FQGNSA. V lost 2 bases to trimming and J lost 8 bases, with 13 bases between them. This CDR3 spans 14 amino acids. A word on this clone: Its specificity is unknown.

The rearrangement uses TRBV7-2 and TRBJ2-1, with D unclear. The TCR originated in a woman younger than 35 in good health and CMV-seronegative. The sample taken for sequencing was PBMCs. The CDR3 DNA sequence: TGTGCCAGCAGCTTAATACCTATGTCCGATGAGCAGTTCTTC. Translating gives CASSLIPMSDEQFF. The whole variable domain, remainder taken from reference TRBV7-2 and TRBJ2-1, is GAGVSQSPSNKVTEKGKDVELRCDPISGHTALYWYRQSLGQGLEFLIYFQGNSAPDKSGLPSDRFSAERTGGSVSTLTIQRTQQEDSAVYLCASSLIPMSDEQFFGPGTRLTVL.